Sequencing of this T cell receptor (beta chain) was carried out in a study of glioma-infiltrating T cells after dendritic cell vaccination (dated by TCRdb to 2016 to 2017). About the study as a whole: The cohort comprised roughly 15 glioblastoma patients from Phase I and II dendritic cell vaccination trials, 9 newly diagnosed and 6 with recurrent disease. TCR sequencing metrics, including TIL content and tumor-blood repertoire overlap, were correlated with survival after dendritic cell vaccination. Autologous tumor lysate-pulsed dendritic cell vaccination was administered to the patients between about 2002 and 2013. The vaccine was prepared from monocyte-derived dendritic cells that were cultured for more than six days with IL-4 and GM-CSF and then pulsed overnight with autologous tumor lysate. Tumor-infiltrating lymphocyte content was quantified and tumor and blood repertoires were compared in dendritic cell-vaccinated glioblastoma patients by deep sequencing of TCR beta CDR3 regions. Three intradermal dendritic cell vaccine injections were administered to patients at biweekly intervals in the arm below the axilla. Study-wide conclusions, independent of this receptor: After dendritic cell vaccination, a higher estimated pretreatment TIL content predicted longer time to progression and longer overall survival. The cohort was small and heterogeneous, only a few patients had full blood and tumor sets, and even fewer had initial-recurrent tumor pairs. The three-group TCR overlap response model was characterized as speculative, and prospective validation of the model was stated to be required. TCR clonality showed no direct relationship with survival, which suggests that a diverse polyclonal response may matter.

Per the publication, the time point label means: after dendritic cell vaccination, including at tumor progression/relapse. To be selected, patients needed enough residual fresh-frozen tumor tissue and more than two years of available survival data. Molecular status otherwise varied across the glioblastoma patients, but none of them carried an isocitrate dehydrogenase mutation. PBMC were collected before vaccination, two weeks after the third vaccination, and at tumor progression if tumor progression occurred. The Qiagen DNeasy Blood extraction Kit was used for extraction of genomic DNA. The germline V gene provides CDR1 SGHNT and CDR2 YENEEA. V trim: 5 bases; J trim: 5 bases; unmatched bases: 5. Measured from the cysteine to the phenylalanine, the CDR3 is 13 residues long. Just CDR3 DNA is preserved here, 39 bases in frame from base 1. On this clone: The antigen this receptor binds is unknown. No base-level quality is on record; no much larger clone is a single base apart.

Using the immunoSEQ assay, TCRB CDR3 regions were amplified from 1.5 to 2 micrograms of genomic DNA, or from all available DNA when less than that was on hand. The multiplex PCR employed 60 forward primers targeting TCR V beta segments and 13 reverse primers targeting J beta segments. Synthetic control templates were spiked into each sample at limiting dilution to estimate reads per starting template. Reads of 87 bp were generated by sequencing on the Illumina HiSeq System. Processing in the source paper ran as follows. To remove PCR and sequencing errors, closely related sequences were merged with a nearest neighbor algorithm. TCR overlap was measured as the percentage of unique tumor TCR beta sequences also present in the same patient's peripheral blood. Drawn from immuneACCESS, this table holds only the in-frame rearrangements with V and J called that TCRdb kept. Clones are partly lost; checked studies trace under half to an unresolved V gene and leave the rest unexplained. V and J calls and clone size are as listed in that table; D and trimming were resolved from the DNA. The sample data list tens of thousands of clones, and 80% to 85% of these were observed just once. The top ten clonotypes cover around 7% of the sample.

The sample was blood, taken after dendritic cell vaccination. This TCR came from a human donor with glioblastoma. The chain is assembled from TRBV11-3 and TRBJ1-1, with 7 bases in between that match TRBD1. The CDR3 protein sequence reads: CASSRTGETEAFF. The DNA sequence is given as TGTGCCAGCAGCCGTACAGGGGAGACTGAAGCTTTCTTT.